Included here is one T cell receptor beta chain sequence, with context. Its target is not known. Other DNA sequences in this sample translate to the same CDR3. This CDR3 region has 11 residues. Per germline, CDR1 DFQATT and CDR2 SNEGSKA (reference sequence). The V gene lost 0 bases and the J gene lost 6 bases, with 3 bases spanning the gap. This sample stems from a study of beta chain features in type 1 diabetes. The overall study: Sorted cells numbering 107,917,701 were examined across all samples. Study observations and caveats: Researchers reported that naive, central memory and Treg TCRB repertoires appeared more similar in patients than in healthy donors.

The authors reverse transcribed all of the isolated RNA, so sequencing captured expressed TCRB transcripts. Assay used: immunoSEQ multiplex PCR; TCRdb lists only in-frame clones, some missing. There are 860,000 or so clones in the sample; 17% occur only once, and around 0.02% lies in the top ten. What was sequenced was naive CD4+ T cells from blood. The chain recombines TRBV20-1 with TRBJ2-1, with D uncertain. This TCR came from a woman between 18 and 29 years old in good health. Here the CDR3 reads CSARDPNEQFF. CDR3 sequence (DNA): TGCAGTGCTAGAGATCCCAATGAGCAGTTCTTC.